The 8 T cell receptor beta chains presented below share a single source sample, sequenced in a study of T cell responses to AZD1222 COVID-19 vaccine. Profiled with immunoSEQ multiplex PCR; TCRdb holds only in-frame clones, not every one. The sample has about 180,000 clones, about 89% seen once; the top ten hold under 2%. The sample was peripheral blood, taken on day 0 of AZD1222 vaccination. The receptors shown here come from an adult in good health.

The genes are TRBV27 and TRBJ2-2; possibly TRBD1 for D (6 bases). Germline V gene lookup returns CDR1 MNHEY and CDR2 SMNVEV (reference sequence). V dropped 1 base and J dropped 1 base, with 7 bases sitting between them. The CDR3 is 15 residues long. CDR3 nucleotides: TGTGCCAGCAGTTTATTACAGGGGAACACCGGGGAGCTGTTTTTT. Encoded protein: CASSLLQGNTGELFF.

This clone came up once. V and J are TRBV6-4 and TRBJ1-1; 7 bases line up with TRBD1. The CDR3 length is 16 residues. In germline, CDR1 is MRHNA, CDR2 SNTAGT. Trimming cost V 5 bases and J 2 bases; bases outside gene matches: 11. The CDR3 here is CASSPEGAGVNTEAFF. The CDR3 DNA reads TGTGCCAGCAGTCCTGAGGGGGCGGGGGTAAACACTGAAGCTTTCTTT.

CDR3 in DNA: TGTGCCAGTACCCAACGCCACGGAACGCGCGGTCAGCCCCAGCATTTT. Its translation: CASTQRHGTRGQPQHF. The chain links TRBV19 to TRBJ1-5; no clear D gene. V was shortened by 7 bases and J by 6 bases, with 22 bases between the two germline ends. Germline V CDR1 and CDR2: LNHDA, SQIVND (reference sequence). This CDR3 region has 16 residues.

The count of this clone is one. V gene TRBV7-2 combines with J gene TRBJ2-5; no definite D call. Germline lookup yields CDR1 SGHTA and CDR2 FQGNSA. V lost 1 base and J lost 4, with 13 bases in between. CDR3 length: 15 residues. CDR3: CASSLEDGIRETQYF. CDR3 nucleotides: TGTGCCAGCAGCTTAGAGGACGGTATACGAGAGACCCAGTACTTC. The entire variable domain, with the rest obtained from reference TRBV7-2 and TRBJ2-5, is as follows: GAGVSQSPSNKVTEKGKDVELRCDPISGHTALYWYRQSLGQGLEFLIYFQGNSAPDKSGLPSDRFSAERTGGSVSTLTIQRTQQEDSAVYLCASSLEDGIRETQYFGPGTRLLVL.

The chain is built from TRBV2 and TRBJ1-1; 8 bases match TRBD1. Germline values: CDR1 SNHLY, CDR2 FYNNEI. The CDR3 runs to 14 residues. The trim removed 7 bases at V and 6 bases at J, leaving 10 bases unmatched. CDR3 nucleotides: TGTGCCAGCACCTCCGACAGGGGTCTACCTGAAGCTTTCTTT. This encodes CASTSDRGLPEAFF.

The CDR3 DNA is TGCGCCAGCAAAAACCGTGGGGAAGCTGAAGCTTTCTTT. Translated, it gives CASKNRGEAEAFF. The chain combines TRBV5-1 with TRBJ1-1; no firm D call. Germline V lookup: CDR1 SGHRS, CDR2 YFSETQ. Between the trimmed V and J ends, which lost 6 bases and 6 bases, there was a span of 15 bases. This CDR3 has 13 residues.

As regards this clone: One junction end disagrees with the germline gene, perhaps due to a read error. The chain has TRBV6-6 and TRBJ2-3; D ambiguous. This CDR3 region has 14 residues. In germline, CDR1 is MNHNY, CDR2 SVGAGI (reference sequence). CDR3 in amino acids: CASTYLSSTDTQYF. The CDR3 region has the DNA TGTGCCAGCACTTACTTGAGCAGCACAGATACGCAGTATTTT.

This clone was observed a few times. This chain connects TRBV18 to TRBJ1-2; no definite D call. Trimming stripped 5 bases from V and 2 bases from J, with 12 bases between. Germline CDR1 KGHSH, CDR2 LQKENI. This CDR3 has 14 amino acids. The CDR3 region has the DNA TGTGCCAGCTCATTGGGCGGCATGAACTATGGCTACACCTTC. Translated, it gives CASSLGGMNYGYTF.